The following is a T cell receptor beta chain sequence with its context. Under the authors' procedure: Reference gene primer amplification gave estimated nucleated cell counts. Here immunoSEQ multiplex PCR was the method, and the copy in TCRdb shows in-frame clones only, minus some. V and J calls and clone size are those listed in that table; D and trimming were worked out from the DNA. The table shows 150,000 to 200,000 clones, with roughly 90% occurring only once. The sample is drawn from a study of blood T cell repertoires in COVID-19. As for the study in general: The United States, Italy and Spain provided the acute and convalescent COVID-19 samples. T cells, B-cell-depleted T cells, or PBMCs supplied cDNA or gDNA.

Trimming took off 1 base at V and 7 bases at J, with 11 bases between the two ends. CDR3 length: 14 residues. Germline values: CDR1 KGHSY, CDR2 FQNENV. This sequence joins TRBV16 and TRBJ1-5; D gene uncertain. This receptor was taken from a middle-aged man with acute or convalescent COVID-19. The specimen sequenced was peripheral blood. CDR3 DNA sequence: TGTGCCAGCAGCCAATACCGGGTACCACAGCCCCAGCATTTT. This encodes CASSQYRVPQPQHF.